This T cell receptor (beta chain) was observed in a study of molecular identifiers for immune sequencing clone quantification (dated by TCRdb to between 2018 and 2020). As for the study more broadly: For a replicate experiment, the RNA from either about 20,000 or 100,000 naive CD8 T cells was divided into five aliquots, and four of those aliquots went on to sequencing. The study was a methods study using CD8 T cells to benchmark molecular-identifier clustering-based TCR repertoire sequencing (MIDCIRS) and TCR RNA copy counting. Study-wide findings and limitations: The sizes of highly expanded clones could end up underestimated when identical TCR molecules share a barcode. Modeling indicated roughly 3.3 TCR RNA copies recovered per cell, compared with 9 to 10 by digital PCR, which implies a capture efficiency of about 31%. In CMV-specific effector cells, clones with more than 20 RNA copies accounted for over 98% of molecules, whereas in naive cells such clones accounted for under 1%. When barcode sub-clustering was left out, chimeric consensus sequences inflated TCR diversity, with chimeras reaching as high as 47%. Spiked-in Jurkat TCR RNA equivalent to a single cell was reported to be detectable even among approximately 1.1 million naive CD8 T cells. The naive libraries included spiked-in Jurkat TCR RNA (around nine copies' worth), and this Jurkat TCR RNA is not part of the donor repertoire.

Libraries of naive CD8 T cells were built from approximately 20,000 to 1,000,000 sorted cells, with 10%, 30% or 50% of the purified RNA used. Naive CD8 T cells were FACS-sorted as CD8+CD4-CCR7+CD45RA+ on a BD FACSAria II into RLT Plus buffer. To test detection sensitivity, Jurkat RNA equal to around 10 TCR copies was added to samples of about 20,000-1,000,000 naive CD8 T cells. Enrichment of CD8 T cells was performed with RosetteSep CD8+ T Cell Enrichment Cocktail and Ficoll-Paque, after which ACK red cell lysis was carried out. The method behind the library was PCR. Instrument on record: Illumina HiSeq 4000. Bulk TCR libraries were made following a previously described method, with the TCR primers given in Table S5. Purification of total RNA was performed with the Qiagen AllPrep DNA/RNA kit. Before analysis, reads from multiple sequencing runs of one library were combined. Turning to the authors' computational methods: Reads were retained only if the reads had an exact TCR constant sequence, and the retained reads were trimmed to 150 nt and grouped according to their 12-nt molecular barcodes. Within each barcode group, reads were sub-clustered at a 15% Levenshtein threshold, and quality-weighted consensus sequences were built per RNA molecule. Non-functional sequences were discarded, and so were lower-count sequences lying one edit away from another sequence. Based on fitting two negative binomial distributions, any barcode sub-cluster with under 20% of the maximum read count was discarded. The public reads were reprocessed in TCRdb via fastp at Q25 and MiXCR, keeping in-frame beta chains. Rows are unified per CDR3 protein, each entry keeping the most common DNA and genes. The V and J calls and clone size come from TCRdb's table, not from the authors' own analysis. This sample holds just under 65,000 distinct CDR3 sequences; around 19% were observed only once. Of the sample, 1.4% is held by the ten largest clones.

At least ten counts were recorded for this clonotype. The antigen it binds to is not known. No much larger clone is present one base from it, and per-base qualities are unavailable. Including the terminal cysteine and phenylalanine, the CDR3 comprises 13 residues. Kept here is only the CDR3 DNA, which spans 39 bases and is read in frame from base 1. V is shortened by 8 bases, J by 4 bases, and the region joining them spans 14 bases. According to the germline V gene (reference sequence), CDR1 reads MNHEY and CDR2 reads SMNVEV. The origin of this receptor is a human donor in good health. Some libraries in this study had Jurkat cell RNA spiked in. Material: naive CD8+ T cells from blood, with Jurkat cell RNA spiked in. The label giving this sample's cell subset or site can be read as: FACS-sorted CD8+CD4-CCR7+CD45RA+ naive T cells. The chain was built from TRBV27 and TRBJ1-2; the D gene is perhaps TRBD1, from 6 matching bases. The CDR3 reads as follows: CASGLGGGYGYTF. The DNA sequence reads TGTGCCAGCGGTCTAGGAGGGGGCTATGGCTACACCTTC.